This passage covers 5 T cell receptor beta chains from one sample sequenced in a study of T-cell reconstitution after alpha-beta-depleted transplantation in children. Unique molecular identifiers were built into the TCRbeta library. TCRdb used MiXCR to reprocess the PCR reads, holding one entry per CDR3 protein. The table records a few hundred thousand distinct CDR3 sequences, roughly 13% of them present only once. The sequencing here drew on PBMCs, mostly from graft donor cells, taken 360 days after TCRalphabeta/CD19-depleted stem cell transplant. These receptors were taken from a male patient aged 10-17 years who had a stem cell transplant for acute myeloid leukemia, so the T cells may come from the graft donor.

This clonotype came up a few times. J is TRBJ2-1 and V is TRBV28; D is unresolved. This CDR3 region has 18 residues. CDR1 is MDHEN, CDR2 SYDVKM, per germline. V lost 3 bases and J lost 0, with 18 bases in between. The DNA for the CDR3 is TGTGCCAGCAGTTTGAGGCTAGGGCCGAGGAGCTCCTACAATGAGCAGTTCTTC. It specifies CASSLRLGPRSSYNEQFF.

The rearrangement uses TRBV5-6 and TRBJ2-3, with D tentatively TRBD1 or TRBD2 (7 bases each). V lost 2 bases, J lost 6 bases, and 13 bases lay in between. The germline V gene has CDR1 SGHDT and CDR2 YYEEEE. The CDR3 is made up of 14 amino acids. CDR3 amino acids: CASSLGTAGDTQYF. The CDR3 DNA reads as TGTGCCAGCAGCTTAGGGACAGCGGGGGATACGCAGTATTTT.

For this clonotype: One base away lies a much larger clone, so this may be a sequencing read error. The chain couples TRBV20-1 to TRBJ2-5; 9 nucleotides line up with TRBD1. Looked up from germline, CDR1 is DFQATT and CDR2 is SNEGSKA (reference sequence). The CDR3 covers 16 residues. CDR3 nucleotide sequence: TGCTGTGCCGCCCCTTGGGACAGGGAAATGCAAGAGACCCAGTACTTC. Its protein is CCAAPWDREMQETQYF.

Ten or more counts support this clonotype. V usage is TRBV29-1 and J usage is TRBJ1-1; the D is unclear. This CDR3 is 10 amino acids long. Trimming shortened V by 7 bases and J by 1 base, and 4 bases separated the two germline ends. CDR1 is SQVTM, CDR2 ANQGSEA, per germline. CDR3 residues: CSAANTEAFF. In DNA, the CDR3 is TGCAGCGCGGCGAACACTGAAGCTTTCTTT.

This clonotype was seen repeatedly, ten times or more. The gene calls are TRBV9 and TRBJ2-2; the D is unclear. The V end lost 0 bases, the J end lost 4 bases, and 10 bases lay between the germline ends. Germline lookup yields CDR1 SGDLS and CDR2 YYNGEE. The CDR3 length is 15 residues. CDR3 residues: CASSVEGHPTGELFF. CDR3 nucleotides: TGTGCCAGCAGCGTAGAAGGGCATCCCACCGGGGAGCTGTTTTTT.